The clone carrying this TCR beta chain has more than one count but fewer than ten. V dropped 0 bases and J dropped 2 bases, with 9 bases sitting between them. The CDR3 consists of 14 residues. Per germline, CDR1 SQVTM and CDR2 ANQGSEA. This entry comes from a study of technical replicates of blood from a few donors. Generated by immunoSEQ multiplex PCR, the TCRdb table keeps only in-frame clones and is missing some. The sample gives approximately 12,000 clones, roughly 77% of which show up once; approximately 12% is in the top ten. The specimen was PBMCs. The receptor was derived from a human donor in good health. This sequence joins TRBV29-1 and TRBJ2-3; D is unresolved. The DNA for the CDR3 is TGCAGCGTTGAAGACTGGGCTTCCACAGATACGCAGTATTTT. As protein: CSVEDWASTDTQYF.